These 17 T cell receptor beta chains were all obtained from the same sample, sequenced in a study of CXCR3-negative and CXCR3-positive naive CD8 T cells. Study-level findings and limits: CXCR3-positive naive cells carried more hydrophobic TRB CDR3s than CXCR3-negative naive cells did.

Their cognate antigens are unknown. Each TRB cDNA library was prepared by 5' RACE (with UMI labels). TCRdb re-called the 5' RACE reads; one entry per CDR3 protein, DNA not given. Across a few thousand distinct CDR3 sequences, the top ten clones capture around 2.5% of the sample. Sequencing was done on a sample of naive CXCR3+ CD8+ T cells from blood. Stated subset: CD45RO-CCR7+CD27+CD95- naive CD8+ T cells expressing CXCR3 (TNR3+). These receptors were obtained from a human donor in good health. Some clones in this sample may be carry-over from other donors' samples.

Frequency places this clonotype as medium-sized. The chain combines TRBV28 with TRBJ2-2. Per the germline V gene, CDR1 is MDHEN and CDR2 is SYDVKM. This CDR3 is 14 amino acids long. The CDR3 loop reads CASSYEAETGELFF.

This clonotype is called medium-sized (0.01 to 0.1%) based on its frequency. This chain connects TRBV29-1 to TRBJ2-2; the TRBD2 assignment by TCRdb is unverifiable without DNA. The CDR3 extends over 15 amino acids. CDR1 and CDR2 from the germline V gene are SQVTM and ANQGSEA. The CDR3 sequence is CSVEFLAGETGELFF.

Here the CDR3 reads CASSWLAGGSYNEQFF. The V and J genes are TRBV11-2 and TRBJ2-1; TCRdb lists TRBD2, though no DNA is available to test this call. From germline, CDR1 is SGHAT and CDR2 FQNNGV. This CDR3 spans 16 amino acids. The full variable domain, in which reference TRBV11-2 and TRBJ2-1 provide the parts outside the CDR3, is EAGVAQSPRYKIIEKRQSVAFWCNPISGHATLYWYQQILGQGPKLLIQFQNNGVVDDSQLPKDRFSAERLKGVDSTLKIQPAKLEDSAVYLCASSWLAGGSYNEQFFGPGTRLTVL.

The chain employs TRBV2 and TRBJ2-3; TCRdb picks TRBD1, but there is no DNA to check that call. Germline assignment: CDR1 SNHLY and CDR2 FYNNEI. The CDR3 extends over 13 amino acids. CDR3 protein: CASSGGVTDTQYF.

Measured by frequency, this clonotype is large (0.1 to 1%). V usage is TRBV14 and J usage is TRBJ2-7. Germline CDR1 is SGHDN and CDR2 is FVKESK. This CDR3 region has 13 residues. CDR3: CASSLLQSPEQYF.

Frequency places this clonotype as medium-sized (0.01 to 0.1%). This chain uses TRBV29-1 with TRBJ1-2; as DNA is missing, the TRBD1 call by TCRdb cannot be tested. The CDR3 runs 14 residues. Germline CDR1 and CDR2: SQVTM and ANQGSEA. The CDR3 loop is CSVPDREANYGYTF. Together with reference TRBV29-1 and TRBJ1-2, the CDR3 gives the full variable domain: SAVISQKPSRDICQRGTSLTIQCQVDSQVTMMFWYRQQPGQSLTLIATANQGSEATYESGFVIDKFPISRPNLTFSTLTVSNMSPEDSSIYLCSVPDREANYGYTFGSGTRLTVV.

The chain combines TRBV5-1 with TRBJ2-7. The CDR3 contains 13 residues. Germline loops: CDR1 SGHRS, CDR2 YFSETQ. CDR3 loop: CASSLAGTREQYF.

The chain recombines TRBV20-1 with TRBJ2-7. In germline, CDR1 is DFQATT, CDR2 SNEGSKA (reference sequence). The CDR3 runs 16 residues. Here the CDR3 reads CSARDLKSASGYEQYF.

This clonotype is identified as medium-sized from frequency. This chain uses TRBV7-9 with TRBJ2-5; TCRdb outputs TRBD1, but without DNA this stays unchecked. The CDR3 contains 14 residues. Germline V CDR1 and CDR2: SEHNR, FQNEAQ (reference sequence). The CDR3 region is CASSGEGAQETQYF.

In terms of frequency, this clonotype is medium-sized. The rearrangement joins TRBV29-1 to TRBJ1-5. Looked up from germline, CDR1 is SQVTM and CDR2 is ANQGSEA. CDR3 length equals 13 residues. CDR3 sequence reads: CSVGEGGFQPQHF.

The chain combines TRBV20-1 with TRBJ2-1; TCRdb designates TRBD2, a call that cannot be tested without DNA. The CDR3 has 17 residues. CDR1 and CDR2 from the germline V gene are DFQATT and SNEGSKA (reference sequence). CDR3 residues: CSARGLAGTKTYNEQFF.

This clonotype is identified as medium-sized (0.01 to 0.1%) from frequency. The chain couples TRBV6-6 to TRBJ1-5. Germline assignment: CDR1 MNHNY and CDR2 SVGAGI (reference sequence). This CDR3 is 15 amino acids long. The CDR3 reads CASSFPTDSNQPQHF.

The chain has TRBV9 and TRBJ2-1; checking the TCRdb D call of TRBD1 is not possible without DNA. CDR3 length: 12 amino acids. Per germline, CDR1 SGDLS and CDR2 YYNGEE. CDR3 in amino acids: CASSVGDSEQFF.

Frequency places this clonotype as medium-sized. This rearrangement joins TRBV21-1 to TRBJ1-5. TRBV21-1 is a known pseudogene. The CDR3 has 15 amino acids. Here the CDR3 reads CASSNPQGEGQPQHF.

The genes are TRBV9 and TRBJ2-1; the D gene TCRdb calls, TRBD1, cannot be checked with no DNA. Germline values: CDR1 SGDLS, CDR2 YYNGEE. The CDR3 has 15 amino acids. CDR3 amino acids: CASSETGLLIDEQFF.

This chain connects TRBV5-1 to TRBJ2-7; checking the TCRdb D call of TRBD1 is not possible without DNA. CDR3 length: 14 amino acids. Germline CDR1 and CDR2: SGHRS and YFSETQ. CDR3 region: CASTMLGGSYEQYF.

J is TRBJ2-1 and V is TRBV12-3 or TRBV12-4; TCRdb reports TRBD2, a call that lacks DNA to check it against. This CDR3 is built from 23 residues. The chain's CDR3 is CASRLTPGTSGGLETSSYNEQFF.